The 25 T cell receptor beta chains below were found in one sample sequenced in a study of cytomegalovirus exposure and HLA in healthy donors (dated by TCRdb to about 2017). The library was produced with the immunoSEQ multiplex PCR assay. The multiplex PCR relied on a mix of 60 forward primers for TCR Vbeta segments and 13 reverse primers for TCR Jbeta segments. The source is immuneACCESS, and TCRdb retained only in-frame sequences with V and J called. Part of the clones is not carried over; for the studies checked, unresolved V genes explain less than half of this, and the remainder is unexplained. In this sample the table shows roughly 69,000 clones, approximately 73% of which occur a single time. Clones ranked in the top ten supply 5.4% of the sample. The sample consisted of PBMCs. These receptors were collected from a man aged 45-60 years in good health and CMV-seronegative.

The V and J genes are TRBV4-1 and TRBJ2-5, with D maybe TRBD2 (7 bases). Looked up from germline, CDR1 is MGHRA and CDR2 is YSYEKL. CDR3 length equals 18 residues. Trimming left V 0 bases short and J 2 bases short, with 19 bases between. CDR3 nucleotide sequence: TGCGCCAGCAGCCAAGAAGTTATGGCGGGGGCGACTCAAGAGACCCAGTACTTC. Its translation: CASSQEVMAGATQETQYF.

The chain combines TRBV29-1 with TRBJ1-5; a weak D match, TRBD1 (5 bases). V lost 1 base and J 7 bases, leaving 11 bases between the germline ends. The length of the CDR3 is 13 residues. The V gene's germline CDR1 is SQVTM and CDR2 ANQGSEA. This CDR3 is CSVEGTGGQPQHF. CDR3 DNA sequence: TGCAGCGTTGAAGGGACCGGGGGACAGCCCCAGCATTTT.

V is TRBV5-6 and J is TRBJ2-2; 9 nucleotides line up with TRBD2. This CDR3 is built from 16 residues. Losses at the gene ends were 2 bases for V and 2 bases for J; bases not matched to a gene: 4. Germline loops: CDR1 SGHDT, CDR2 YYEEEE. CDR3 region: CASSLLAGDNTGELFF. CDR3 sequence (DNA): TGTGCCAGCAGCTTATTAGCGGGGGATAACACCGGGGAGCTGTTTTTT.

There are a few counts of this clone. This chain joins TRBV5-1 and TRBJ1-2; D remains ambiguous. V lost 0 bases and J lost 8, with 11 bases in between. The CDR3 has 13 residues. Germline V gene lookup returns CDR1 SGHRS and CDR2 YFSETQ. The CDR3 loop is CASSLDLAGGYTF. The CDR3 coding sequence is TGCGCCAGCAGCTTGGATCTGGCGGGAGGCTACACCTTC.

The CDR3 coding sequence is TGCGCCAGCAGCCTGGGACTAGCGGACACCGGGGAGCTGTTTTTT. It translates to CASSLGLADTGELFF. This sequence joins TRBV5-1 and TRBJ2-2; 11 bases match TRBD2. The V and J ends lost 4 bases and 3 bases, in that order; junction bases with no gene match: 2. Looked up from germline, CDR1 is SGHRS and CDR2 is YFSETQ. The CDR3 loop spans 15 amino acids.

This clone was found a few times. This chain joins TRBV10-2 and TRBJ1-5; maybe TRBD1 (5 bases). The CDR3 is 15 amino acids. Trimming left V 0 bases short and J 3 bases short, with 9 bases between. The germline V gene encodes CDR1 WSHSY and CDR2 SAAADI. The CDR3 reads CASSESGGPNQPQHF. In DNA form, the CDR3 reads TGCGCCAGCAGTGAGTCGGGGGGTCCCAATCAGCCCCAGCATTTT.

The rearrangement links TRBV5-4 to TRBJ2-7, with 9 bases fitting TRBD2. This CDR3 spans 14 amino acids. Germline CDR1 reads SGHNT; CDR2 reads YYREEE (reference sequence). V was clipped by 2 bases and J by 7 bases; unmatched bases: 7. The CDR3 DNA reads as TGTGCCAGCAGCTTCGGCGGGGGGGCGGGAGAGCAGTACTTC. Protein sequence: CASSFGGGAGEQYF.

CDR3 bases: TGTGCCAGCAGCAAACTAGCCAAAAACATTCAGTACTTC. It encodes CASSKLAKNIQYF. The chain employs TRBV21-1 and TRBJ2-4; TRBD2, the table's D call, was not compared with the DNA. TRBV21-1 is shown as a pseudogene. This CDR3 contains 13 residues.

The chain has TRBV5-4 and TRBJ2-5, with TRBD1 matching over 8 bases. The V gene's germline CDR1 is SGHNT and CDR2 YYREEE (reference sequence). This CDR3 is built from 16 residues. V shed 4 bases, J shed 5 bases, and the junction held 13 bases outside the gene matches. The CDR3 DNA reads as TGTGCCAGCAGCCTCGGGGGACAGGCGCCGGGGGAGACCCAGTACTTC. It translates to CASSLGGQAPGETQYF.

The rearrangement uses TRBV10-3 and TRBJ2-2; TRBD1 aligns across 7 bases. CDR1 and CDR2 (germline): ENHRY, SYGVKD. The CDR3 covers 14 residues. After removal of 8 bases from V and 2 bases from J, the junction contained 5 bases not matched to a gene. The CDR3 sequence: CAIPGQFNTGELFF. The CDR3 DNA sequence: TGTGCCATCCCGGGACAGTTTAACACCGGGGAGCTGTTTTTT.

The chain is built from TRBV30 and TRBJ2-5; 9 bases are shared with TRBD1. This CDR3 is 12 amino acids long. The V gene end was trimmed by 5 bases and the J gene end by 4 bases; junction bases not matched to a gene: 2. Germline CDR1 GTSNPN, CDR2 SVGIG (reference sequence). In DNA form, the CDR3 reads TGTGCCTGGGGACAGGGGCGAGAGACCCAGTACTTC. This sequence encodes CAWGQGRETQYF.

The V gene is TRBV5-6, the J gene TRBJ1-1; 7 bases are shared with TRBD1. Germline lookup yields CDR1 SGHDT and CDR2 YYEEEE. The J segment lost 0 bases and the V segment lost 3 bases, leaving 5 bases of the junction unmatched. The CDR3 is 15 amino acids. The CDR3: CASSSPGQMNTEAFF. CDR3 coding DNA: TGTGCCAGCAGCTCTCCGGGACAGATGAACACTGAAGCTTTCTTT.

The gene calls are TRBV6-4 and TRBJ1-1; D unresolved. Germline CDR1 reads MRHNA; CDR2 reads SNTAGT. The CDR3 covers 13 residues. V was pared by 4 bases and J by 1 base, with 7 bases between. DNA of the CDR3: TGTGCCAGCAGTGTCGCCAGGAACACTGAAGCTTTCTTT. Protein sequence: CASSVARNTEAFF.

This chain links TRBV6-5 with TRBJ1-2; TRBD1 agrees at 10 bases. The CDR3 spans 14 residues. Germline lookup yields CDR1 MNHEY and CDR2 SVGAGI. Trimming cost V 6 bases and J 8 bases; bases outside gene matches: 9. This CDR3 reads CASRNRDRGGGYTF. CDR3 nucleotide sequence: TGTGCCAGCAGAAACCGGGACAGGGGCGGGGGCTACACCTTC.

The V and J genes are TRBV6-5 and TRBJ1-1; D not certain. The CDR3 covers 13 residues. Germline CDR1 MNHEY, CDR2 SVGAGI. V lost 0 bases and J lost 11, with 13 bases in between. The CDR3 nucleotides read TGTGCCAGCAGTTACTCACATTCCCTACAGGCTTTCTTT. Residues: CASSYSHSLQAFF.

The chain uses TRBV10-1 and TRBJ2-7; TRBD1 agrees at 11 bases. Germline-derived CDR1 and CDR2 are WNHNN and SYGVQD (reference sequence). Unmatched junction bases numbered 3, after V lost 5 bases and J lost 0 bases. The CDR3 is made up of 15 amino acids. The DNA for the CDR3 is TGCGCCAGCAGTACCGGGACAGGGGGCTCCTACGAGCAGTACTTC. It codes for CASSTGTGGSYEQYF.

The chain couples TRBV11-2 to TRBJ2-2, with 10 bases that match TRBD2. V shed 0 bases and J 4 bases; nucleotides not matched to a gene: 5. The CDR3 has 17 residues. The germline V gene has CDR1 SGHAT and CDR2 FQNNGV. DNA for the CDR3: TGTGCCAGCAGCTTAGAAGGAGCGGGGGGGCGCACCGGGGAGCTGTTTTTT. This sequence encodes CASSLEGAGGRTGELFF.

This rearrangement joins TRBV9 to TRBJ2-2; the D gene is possibly TRBD2 (5 bases). The CDR3 is made up of 14 amino acids. The V gene's germline CDR1 is SGDLS and CDR2 YYNGEE. V was clipped by 0 bases and J by 6 bases, with 9 bases between them. As DNA, the CDR3 is TGTGCCAGCAGCGTAGTAGAGGGTTCCGGGGAGCTGTTTTTT. Translating it yields CASSVVEGSGELFF.

The chain employs TRBV30 and TRBJ1-4; TRBD1 matches at 8 bases. The CDR3 has 13 amino acids. Trimming took 7 bases from V and 8 from J; bases not matched to a gene: 9. Germline CDR1 GTSNPN, CDR2 SVGIG (reference sequence). The chain's CDR3 is CASPDREKEKLFF. The CDR3 region has the DNA TGTGCCTCCCCGGACAGGGAAAAGGAAAAACTGTTTTTT. Supplemented by reference TRBV30 and TRBJ1-4, the full variable domain reads SQTIHQWPATLVQPVGSPLSLECTVEGTSNPNLYWYRQAAGRGLQLLFYSVGIGQISSEVPQNLSASRPQDRQFILSSKKLLLSDSGFYLCASPDREKEKLFFGSGTQLSVL.

The chain combines TRBV28 with TRBJ2-7, with 7 bases identical to TRBD1. The CDR3 has 13 residues. The J segment lost 7 bases and the V segment lost 4 bases, leaving 7 bases of the junction unmatched. Germline V gene lookup returns CDR1 MDHEN and CDR2 SYDVKM. DNA for the CDR3: TGTGCCAGCAGTTCGATACAGGACAGGGAGCAGTACTTC. It is translated as CASSSIQDREQYF.

Here the CDR3 reads CASRWDTANSPLHF. For the CDR3, the DNA is TGCGCCAGCAGATGGGACACCGCTAATTCACCCCTCCACTTT. V and J are TRBV5-1 and TRBJ1-6, with D perhaps matching TRBD1 (6 bases). The CDR3 contains 14 residues. Trimming cost V 5 bases and J 6 bases, with 12 bases left between them. CDR1 is SGHRS and CDR2 is YFSETQ in the germline V gene.

This chain joins TRBV2 and TRBJ2-7; D is possibly TRBD2 (5 bases). This CDR3 is built from 13 residues. CDR1 and CDR2 (germline): SNHLY, FYNNEI. V was trimmed by 5 bases and J by 3 bases, leaving 11 bases between them. CDR3 sequence (DNA): TGTGCCAGCAGTCCCCGTCGGGGCTACGAGCAGTACTTC. Translation gives CASSPRRGYEQYF.

CDR3 protein: CSVVIRDSGANVLTF. The CDR3 bases are TGCAGCGTTGTAATACGGGACTCTGGGGCCAACGTCCTGACTTTC. The V gene is TRBV29-1, the J gene TRBJ2-6, with D tentatively TRBD2 (5 bases). The CDR3 has 15 residues. Germline-derived CDR1 and CDR2 are SQVTM and ANQGSEA. Trimming cost V 4 bases and J 0 bases, with 10 bases left between them.

The rearrangement links TRBV5-8 to TRBJ1-2; D gene unclear. CDR1 SGHTS and CDR2 YDEGEE come from the germline V gene. V was pared by 0 bases and J by 3 bases, with 3 bases between. This CDR3 contains 12 residues. The DNA for the CDR3 is TGTGCCAGCAGCTTGGCCGACTATGGCTACACCTTC. Amino acid sequence: CASSLADYGYTF.

This clone has just one count. J is TRBJ2-1 and V is TRBV6-1; a weak D match, TRBD2 (6 bases). The CDR3 runs 15 residues. Germline V CDR1 and CDR2: MNHNS, SASEGT. V dropped 8 bases and J dropped 8 bases, with 22 bases sitting between them. The CDR3 protein is CASCTDGRRCDEQFF. The CDR3 DNA reads TGTGCCAGCTGCACCGACGGGAGAAGGTGCGATGAGCAGTTCTTC.